Listed below are T cell receptor beta chains from one sample, sequenced in a study of CD8 T cells in Susac syndrome. TCRdb independently ran MiXCR on the immunoSEQ multiplex PCR reads; one entry per CDR3 protein. Among tens of thousands of distinct CDR3 sequences, approximately 93% were seen once, and the ten largest hold roughly 0.58%. Input material: CD8+ T cells from PBMCs. These receptors came from a human donor in good health. The CDR3 runs from the conserved cysteine through the conserved F or W. D genes are given only for firm matches. Rows give clone size only sometimes, using once, few, many, or a class for an expanded clone.

D gene,V gene,J gene,clone size,CDR3 protein,CDR3 DNA
.,TRBV12-3/TRBV12-4,TRBJ2-7,.,CASSPTGGDVEQYF,TGTGCCAGCAGCCCCACTGGCGGGGATGTGGAGCAGTACTTC
.,TRBV11-2,TRBJ2-2,.,CASSGIAGELFF,TGTGCCAGCAGCGGGATCGCCGGGGAGCTGTTTTTT
.,TRBV7-2,TRBJ2-7,.,CASSPSGAGYEQYF,TGTGCCAGCAGCCCCAGCGGCGCTGGGTACGAGCAGTACTTC
.,TRBV5-1,TRBJ2-1,.,CASSLVGHEQFF,TGCGCCAGCAGCTTGGTTGGGCATGAGCAGTTCTTC
TRBD1,TRBV5-1,TRBJ1-4,once,CASSSRTGGTATNEKLFF,TGCGCCAGCAGCTCAAGGACAGGGGGCACGGCAACTAATGAAAAACTGTTTTTT
.,TRBV7-9,TRBJ2-7,.,CASSRTESYEQYF,TGTGCCAGCAGCCGGACAGAGTCCTACGAGCAGTACTTC
.,TRBV23-1,TRBJ2-3,.,CASSTSGESTDTQYF,.
.,TRBV7-2,TRBJ1-2,.,CASSFTDYGYTF,TGTGCCAGCAGCTTCACAGACTATGGCTACACCTTC
.,TRBV29-1,TRBJ1-1,.,CSVEGLSRRGTEAFF,TGCAGCGTTGAAGGTCTTAGCCGCCGGGGCACTGAAGCTTTCTTT
.,TRBV29-1,TRBJ2-1,.,CSVDWQGRNEQFF,TGCAGCGTTGATTGGCAGGGGCGCAATGAGCAGTTCTTC
TRBD1,TRBV7-9,TRBJ2-7,.,CASSLGGQPYEQYF,TGTGCCAGCAGCTTAGGGGGACAGCCCTACGAGCAGTACTTC
TRBD2,TRBV9,TRBJ2-3,.,CASSVEASGIADTQYF,TGTGCCAGCAGCGTAGAAGCTAGCGGGATAGCAGATACGCAGTATTTT
TRBD2,TRBV7-9,TRBJ2-5,.,CASTGPSGRFEETQYF,TGTGCCAGCACTGGACCTAGCGGGAGATTTGAAGAGACCCAGTACTTC
.,TRBV20-1,TRBJ2-5,.,CSARDRDYQETQYF,TGCAGTGCTAGAGACCGGGACTACCAAGAGACCCAGTACTTC
.,TRBV4-1,TRBJ2-1,.,CASSQDRDGRYEQFF,TGCGCCAGCAGCCAGGATCGGGACGGGCGGTATGAGCAGTTCTTC
TRBD2,TRBV6-2/TRBV6-3,TRBJ2-5,.,CASSRLAEETQYF,TGTGCCAGCAGCCGACTAGCGGAAGAGACCCAGTACTTC
TRBD2,TRBV27,TRBJ2-1,once,CASSLSQAGRGDEQFF,TGTGCCAGCAGTTTAAGTCAGGCCGGGAGGGGGGATGAGCAGTTCTTC
TRBD1,TRBV6-5,TRBJ2-7,.,CASSPGQSSYEQYF,TGTGCCAGCAGTCCGGGACAGAGCTCCTACGAGCAGTACTTC
.,TRBV20-1,TRBJ2-3,.,CSARGRFYTDTQYF,TGCAGTGCTAGAGGCCGCTTCTACACAGATACGCAGTATTTT
TRBD2,TRBV3-1,TRBJ2-3,.,CASSQQTSAITDTQYF,TGTGCCAGCAGCCAGCAGACTAGCGCTATTACAGATACGCAGTATTTT
.,TRBV27,TRBJ2-7,.,CASSWLRAGNILEQYF,TGTGCCAGTTCCTGGTTAAGGGCAGGGAATATTTTGGAGCAGTACTTC
.,TRBV2,TRBJ2-7,once,CASSESLLPYF,TGTGCCAGCAGTGAATCCCTTCTCCCGTACTTC
.,TRBV12-3/TRBV12-4,TRBJ2-2,.,CASRREAGELFF,TGTGCCAGCAGAAGGGAGGCCGGGGAGCTGTTTTTT
TRBD2,TRBV7-9,TRBJ2-1,.,CASSPRGSSGGLYYEQFF,TGTGCCAGCAGCCCCAGAGGTAGTAGCGGGGGGTTGTACTATGAGCAGTTCTTC
.,TRBV12-3/TRBV12-4,TRBJ2-3,.,CASSFGNFHTDTQYF,TGTGCCAGCAGTTTCGGTAACTTTCACACAGATACGCAGTATTTT
TRBD2,TRBV29-1,TRBJ2-1,.,CSVEGSGRVDEQFF,TGCAGCGTTGAGGGTAGCGGGAGAGTCGATGAGCAGTTCTTC